A selection of T cell receptor beta chains follows, all from one sample in a study of blood T cell repertoires in COVID-19. Using immunoSEQ multiplex PCR, the repertoire was profiled, and TCRdb retains in-frame clones only, with some absent. The sample has some 200,000 clones; just over 85% are singletons. Sequencing used peripheral blood. Source of these receptors: a man aged 50 or older with acute or convalescent COVID-19. Both conserved end residues are part of each CDR3. Fields, in order: clone size, V gene, J gene, D gene, CDR3 protein, CDR3 DNA. D genes are given only for firm matches. The listing skips clone size in some rows; elsewhere it reads once, few, many or a size class.

size: once
V: TRBV5-1
J: TRBJ2-2
D: NA
CDR3: CASSRVGRQNTGELFF
DNA: TGCGCCAGCAGCCGGGTTGGGAGACAGAACACCGGGGAGCTGTTTTTT

size: NA
V: TRBV18
J: TRBJ2-7
D: TRBD2
CDR3: CASSRGSGAAYEQYF
DNA: TGTGCCAGCTCACGGGGTAGCGGGGCCGCCTACGAGCAGTACTTC

size: NA
V: TRBV9
J: TRBJ1-5
D: NA
CDR3: CASSVAGMWQPQHF
DNA: TGTGCCAGCAGCGTAGCAGGGATGTGGCAGCCCCAGCATTTT

size: NA
V: TRBV4-2
J: TRBJ2-3
D: NA
CDR3: CASSQDGARQAVGDTQYF
DNA: TGTGCCAGCAGCCAAGATGGGGCGCGGCAGGCCGTCGGAGATACGCAGTATTTT

size: NA
V: TRBV7-9
J: TRBJ2-3
D: NA
CDR3: CASSYYRSSTDTQYF
DNA: TGTGCCAGCAGCTACTACAGGAGTAGCACAGATACGCAGTATTTT

size: once
V: TRBV5-1
J: TRBJ1-1
D: NA
CDR3: CASTLSPGVNTEAFF
DNA: TGCGCCAGCACGCTGTCCCCAGGGGTGAACACTGAAGCTTTCTTT

size: NA
V: TRBV5-4
J: TRBJ2-7
D: TRBD2
CDR3: CASSLDERGPYEQYF
DNA: TGTGCCAGCAGCTTGGACGAGCGGGGCCCCTACGAGCAGTACTTC

size: NA
V: TRBV29-1
J: TRBJ1-5
D: NA
CDR3: CSVRQHSNQPQHF
DNA: TGCAGCGTCAGACAGCATAGCAATCAGCCCCAGCATTTT

size: NA
V: TRBV27
J: TRBJ1-5
D: TRBD1
CDR3: CASSFGTGGQPQHF
DNA: TGTGCCAGCAGTTTCGGGACAGGGGGACAGCCCCAGCATTTT

size: NA
V: TRBV7-6
J: TRBJ1-1
D: TRBD1
CDR3: CASSPGTGGNPNTEAFF
DNA: TGTGCCAGCAGCCCAGGGACAGGGGGCAATCCGAACACTGAAGCTTTCTTT

size: NA
V: TRBV7-6
J: TRBJ2-1
D: TRBD2
CDR3: CASSSRTSGSSYNEQFF
DNA: TGTGCCAGCAGCTCTAGGACTAGCGGGAGCTCCTACAATGAGCAGTTCTTC

size: NA
V: TRBV9
J: TRBJ2-2
D: NA
CDR3: CASSVLADPNTGELFF
DNA: TGTGCCAGCAGCGTATTGGCAGATCCCAACACCGGGGAGCTGTTTTTT

size: NA
V: TRBV11-2
J: TRBJ2-5
D: TRBD1
CDR3: CASSLGLPDRGFAETQYF
DNA: TGTGCCAGCAGCTTAGGACTCCCGGACAGGGGGTTTGCAGAGACCCAGTACTTC

size: NA
V: TRBV2
J: TRBJ2-4
D: NA
CDR3: CASSGDSFSKNIQYF
DNA: TGTGCCAGCAGCGGGGACTCGTTCTCCAAAAACATTCAGTACTTC

size: NA
V: TRBV29-1
J: TRBJ2-1
D: NA
CDR3: CSVTGWNEQFF
DNA: TGCAGCGTTACAGGGTGGAATGAGCAGTTCTTC

size: NA
V: TRBV2
J: TRBJ1-1
D: NA
CDR3: CATTGTNTEAFF
DNA: TGTGCCACCACAGGGACGAACACTGAAGCTTTCTTT

size: NA
V: TRBV3-1/TRBV3-2
J: TRBJ1-1
D: TRBD1
CDR3: CASSRTTGPEAFF
DNA: TGTGCCAGCAGCCGAACGACAGGGCCTGAAGCTTTCTTT

size: NA
V: TRBV12-3/TRBV12-4
J: TRBJ1-1
D: TRBD1
CDR3: CASSYPGGIAFF
DNA: TGTGCCAGCAGTTATCCAGGGGGCATAGCTTTCTTT

size: NA
V: TRBV11-2
J: TRBJ1-6
D: NA
CDR3: CASSLDPGTGSPLHF
DNA: TGTGCCAGCAGCTTAGACCCTGGCACGGGGTCACCCCTCCACTTT

size: NA
V: TRBV7-2
J: TRBJ1-6
D: TRBD1
CDR3: CASSPGQANSPLHF
DNA: TGTGCCAGCAGCCCGGGACAGGCAAATTCACCCCTCCACTTT

size: NA
V: TRBV5-6
J: TRBJ1-4
D: TRBD1
CDR3: CASSLWTGLSNEKLFF
DNA: TGTGCCAGCAGCTTGTGGACAGGGCTAAGTAATGAAAAACTGTTTTTT

size: NA
V: TRBV6-6
J: TRBJ1-4
D: NA
CDR3: CASSGQGGKLFF
DNA: TGTGCCAGCAGTGGTCAGGGAGGAAAACTGTTTTTT

size: NA
V: TRBV14
J: TRBJ1-2
D: TRBD1
CDR3: CASSQAYRGYGYTF
DNA: TGTGCCAGCAGCCAGGCATACAGGGGTTACGGCTACACCTTC

size: many
V: TRBV29-1
J: TRBJ2-1
D: NA
CDR3: CSVGAAANEQFF
DNA: TGCAGCGTTGGGGCAGCGGCCAATGAGCAGTTCTTC

size: NA
V: TRBV4-2
J: TRBJ1-1
D: NA
CDR3: CASSQDQAEAFF
DNA: TGTGCCAGCAGCCAAGATCAGGCTGAAGCTTTCTTT

size: NA
V: TRBV6-5
J: TRBJ1-2
D: NA
CDR3: CASSFGQRDYGYTF
DNA: TGTGCCAGCAGCTTTGGACAGAGAGACTATGGCTACACCTTC

size: NA
V: TRBV6-5
J: TRBJ1-6
D: NA
CDR3: CASMKSGTSNSPLHF
DNA: TGTGCCAGCATGAAAAGCGGGACGTCAAATTCACCCCTCCACTTT

size: NA
V: TRBV28
J: TRBJ1-1
D: TRBD1
CDR3: CASRPGTGSTEAFF
DNA: TGTGCCAGCAGACCCGGGACAGGGTCCACTGAAGCTTTCTTT

size: few
V: TRBV2
J: TRBJ1-2
D: TRBD1
CDR3: CASMWDSGGYTF
DNA: TGTGCCAGCATGTGGGACAGCGGCGGCTACACCTTC

size: NA
V: TRBV5-5
J: TRBJ1-1
D: NA
CDR3: CASSLGVGTEAFF
DNA: TGTGCCAGCAGCTTGGGTGTCGGCACTGAAGCTTTCTTT

size: once
V: TRBV5-1
J: TRBJ2-7
D: TRBD1
CDR3: CASSGGQVTYEQYF
DNA: TGCGCCAGCAGCGGGGGACAGGTCACCTACGAGCAGTACTTC

size: NA
V: TRBV5-6
J: TRBJ2-7
D: NA
CDR3: CASTLGGSSYEQYF
DNA: TGTGCCAGCACCCTGGGGGGAAGCTCCTACGAGCAGTACTTC

size: NA
V: TRBV6-5
J: TRBJ2-7
D: TRBD2
CDR3: CASSYWTSGGGNEQYF
DNA: TGTGCCAGCAGTTACTGGACTAGCGGGGGGGGCAACGAGCAGTACTTC

size: NA
V: TRBV7-9
J: TRBJ2-1
D: TRBD1
CDR3: CASSSITGTGDKGPREQFF
DNA: TGTGCCAGCAGCTCCATCACCGGGACAGGGGACAAGGGACCTCGTGAGCAGTTCTTC

size: NA
V: TRBV6-1
J: TRBJ1-3
D: NA
CDR3: CASSEKESSGNTIYF
DNA: TGTGCCAGCAGTGAAAAAGAGAGCTCTGGAAACACCATATATTTT

size: NA
V: TRBV7-9
J: TRBJ1-3
D: NA
CDR3: CASSPPPVEGNTIYF
DNA: TGTGCCAGCAGCCCCCCCCCGGTCGAAGGAAACACCATATATTTT

size: NA
V: TRBV5-6
J: TRBJ1-4
D: NA
CDR3: CASSFGDRGTNEKLFF
DNA: TGTGCCAGCAGCTTCGGGGACCGGGGGACTAATGAAAAACTGTTTTTT

size: NA
V: TRBV6-2/TRBV6-3
J: TRBJ1-1
D: TRBD1
CDR3: CASSYRDRGTEAFF
DNA: TGTGCCAGCAGTTACCGGGACAGGGGGACTGAAGCTTTCTTT

size: few
V: TRBV3-1/TRBV3-2
J: TRBJ1-1
D: NA
CDR3: CASSQGFRGTEAFF
DNA: TGTGCCAGCAGCCAGGGGTTCCGGGGCACTGAAGCTTTCTTT

size: once
V: TRBV5-1
J: TRBJ2-1
D: NA
CDR3: CASRSSLGYNEQFF
DNA: TGCGCCAGCCGGAGTAGCCTCGGGTACAATGAGCAGTTCTTC

size: NA
V: TRBV7-2
J: TRBJ2-7
D: TRBD1
CDR3: CASSLGGTGIYEQYF
DNA: TGTGCCAGCAGCTTAGGGGGGACAGGGATTTACGAGCAGTACTTC

size: NA
V: TRBV2
J: TRBJ2-3
D: TRBD2
CDR3: CASSEPGLAGVTDTQYF
DNA: TGTGCCAGCAGTGAACCCGGACTAGCGGGGGTTACAGATACGCAGTATTTT

size: NA
V: TRBV2
J: TRBJ2-5
D: TRBD1
CDR3: CASRLYYRGRKGQETQYF
DNA: TGTGCCAGCAGGCTATATTACAGGGGGCGAAAGGGCCAAGAGACCCAGTACTTC

size: NA
V: TRBV18
J: TRBJ1-6
D: NA
CDR3: CASSPGQINSPLHF
DNA: TGTGCCAGCTCACCTGGACAGATAAATTCACCCCTCCACTTT

size: NA
V: TRBV18
J: TRBJ1-4
D: NA
CDR3: CASSPRRGDEKLFF
DNA: TGTGCCAGCTCACCACGCAGGGGAGATGAAAAACTGTTTTTT

size: NA
V: TRBV13
J: TRBJ2-1
D: TRBD2
CDR3: CASSPPMGGGSYNEQFF
DNA: TGTGCCAGCAGCCCCCCCATGGGGGGGGGATCCTACAATGAGCAGTTCTTC

size: NA
V: TRBV19
J: TRBJ1-2
D: NA
CDR3: CATGQITNYGYTF
DNA: TGTGCCACCGGACAGATTACTAACTATGGCTACACCTTC

size: NA
V: TRBV19
J: TRBJ1-5
D: TRBD1
CDR3: CASLRQGALNQPQHF
DNA: TGTGCCAGTCTACGACAGGGGGCGTTAAATCAGCCCCAGCATTTT

size: NA
V: TRBV5-4
J: TRBJ2-5
D: TRBD2
CDR3: CASSLDGLAGALQETQYF
DNA: TGTGCCAGCAGCTTGGATGGACTAGCGGGGGCCCTTCAAGAGACCCAGTACTTC

size: NA
V: TRBV27
J: TRBJ1-1
D: NA
CDR3: CASSFGGEGTEAFF
DNA: TGTGCCAGCAGTTTTGGGGGCGAGGGGACTGAAGCTTTCTTT

size: NA
V: TRBV24-1
J: TRBJ2-7
D: NA
CDR3: CATSDSGSQGNREQYF
DNA: TGTGCCACCAGTGATTCGGGCTCTCAGGGTAATCGCGAGCAGTACTTC

size: NA
V: TRBV9
J: TRBJ2-5
D: TRBD1
CDR3: CASSGGQGLQETQYF
DNA: TGTGCCAGCAGCGGGGGACAGGGCCTACAAGAGACCCAGTACTTC

size: NA
V: TRBV6-5
J: TRBJ2-3
D: NA
CDR3: CASQTRGARSDTQYF
DNA: TGTGCCAGCCAAACCCGGGGGGCGCGATCAGATACGCAGTATTTT

size: NA
V: TRBV18
J: TRBJ1-1
D: NA
CDR3: CASSPRQARYMNTEAFF
DNA: TGTGCCAGCTCACCCCGACAGGCAAGATACATGAACACTGAAGCTTTCTTT

size: NA
V: TRBV3-1/TRBV3-2
J: TRBJ1-2
D: TRBD1
CDR3: CASSQRQGANYGYTF
DNA: TGTGCCAGCAGCCAGAGACAGGGGGCTAACTATGGCTACACCTTC

size: NA
V: TRBV5-5
J: TRBJ1-4
D: NA
CDR3: CASSLAHRATNEKLFF
DNA: TGTGCCAGCAGCTTGGCCCACAGGGCAACTAATGAAAAACTGTTTTTT

size: NA
V: TRBV7-2
J: TRBJ1-1
D: NA
CDR3: CASSPAGRFVTEAFF
DNA: TGTGCCAGCAGCCCAGCGGGCAGGTTTGTGACTGAAGCTTTCTTT